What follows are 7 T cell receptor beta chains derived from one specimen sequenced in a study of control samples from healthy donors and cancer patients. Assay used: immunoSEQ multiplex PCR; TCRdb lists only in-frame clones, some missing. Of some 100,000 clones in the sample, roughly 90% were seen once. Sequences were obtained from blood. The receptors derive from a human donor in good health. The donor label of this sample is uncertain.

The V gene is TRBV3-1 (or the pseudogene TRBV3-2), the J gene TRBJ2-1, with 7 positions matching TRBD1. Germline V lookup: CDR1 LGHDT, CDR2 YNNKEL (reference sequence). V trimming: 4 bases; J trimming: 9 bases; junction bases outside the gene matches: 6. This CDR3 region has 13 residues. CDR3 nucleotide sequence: TGTGCCAGCAGCCGAGACAGGGCCACTGAGCAGTTCTTC. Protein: CASSRDRATEQFF.

The CDR3 reads CSVGTGQTEQYF. Written as DNA, the CDR3 is TGCAGCGTGGGGACAGGGCAGACCGAGCAGTACTTC. This chain connects TRBV29-1 to TRBJ2-7; 9 positions match TRBD1. V gave up 6 bases and J gave up 6 bases; unmatched junction bases: 6. Per the germline V gene, CDR1 is SQVTM and CDR2 is ANQGSEA. The CDR3 is made up of 12 amino acids.

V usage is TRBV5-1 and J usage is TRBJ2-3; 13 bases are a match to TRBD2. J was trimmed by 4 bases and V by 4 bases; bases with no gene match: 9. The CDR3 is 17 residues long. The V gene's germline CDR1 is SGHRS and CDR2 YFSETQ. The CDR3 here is CASSAATSGGAPDTQYF. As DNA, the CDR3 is TGCGCCAGCAGCGCCGCAACTAGCGGGGGGGCCCCAGATACGCAGTATTTT.

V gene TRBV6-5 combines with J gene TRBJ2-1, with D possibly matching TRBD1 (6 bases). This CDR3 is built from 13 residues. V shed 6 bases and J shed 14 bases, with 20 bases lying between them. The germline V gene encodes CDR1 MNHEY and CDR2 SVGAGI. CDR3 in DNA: TGTGCCAGCAGGGAGAAAACCGGGACACGGGAGTTCTTC. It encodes CASREKTGTREFF.

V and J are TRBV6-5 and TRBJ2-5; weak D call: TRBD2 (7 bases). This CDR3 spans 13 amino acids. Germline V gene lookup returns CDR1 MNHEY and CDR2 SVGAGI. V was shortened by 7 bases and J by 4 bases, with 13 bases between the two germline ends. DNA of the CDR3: TGTGCCAGCAACGGGGGGCAGGGAGAGACCCAGTACTTC. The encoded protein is CASNGGQGETQYF.

The DNA of the CDR3 is TGTGCCAGCAGTTTATCCGGACAGGGGACCGGGGAGCTGTTTTTT. It codes for CASSLSGQGTGELFF. V is TRBV28 and J is TRBJ2-2; 9 bases are a match to TRBD1. This CDR3 is built from 15 residues. Trimming at V came to 1 base and at J to 5 bases, leaving 2 bases not matched to a gene. Germline values: CDR1 MDHEN, CDR2 SYDVKM. Filled out from reference TRBV28 and TRBJ2-2, the complete variable domain reads DVKVTQSSRYLVKRTGEKVFLECVQDMDHENMFWYRQDPGLGLRLIYFSYDVKMKEKGDIPEGYSVSREKKERFSLILESASTNQTSMYLCASSLSGQGTGELFFGEGSRLTVL.

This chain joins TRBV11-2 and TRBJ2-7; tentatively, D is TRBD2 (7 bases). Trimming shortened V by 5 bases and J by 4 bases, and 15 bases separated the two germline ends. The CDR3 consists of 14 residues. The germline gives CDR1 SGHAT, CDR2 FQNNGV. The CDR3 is CASSMTRGGYEQYF. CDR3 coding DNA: TGTGCCAGCAGCATGACAAGGGGGGGTTACGAGCAGTACTTC.